The next 21 T cell receptor beta chains were all read from a single sample in a study of T cells in localized non-small cell lung cancer. Libraries were prepared by immunoSEQ multiplex PCR; TCRdb keeps only in-frame clonotypes and omits some of them. The sample yields about 78,000 clones, just under 85% seen once. Sequenced here: peripheral blood, sampled before any cancer treatment. All receptors derive from a man aged 35 to 69 with stage I lung adenocarcinoma.

This chain uses TRBV18 with TRBJ2-7; TRBD1 aligns across 8 bases. V dropped 4 bases and J dropped 3; count of bases not matched to a gene: 5. The CDR3 totals 14 residues. Germline lookup yields CDR1 KGHSH and CDR2 LQKENI. DNA for the CDR3: TGTGCCAGCTCACGCGGACAGGGAAACTACGAGCAGTACTTC. As protein: CASSRGQGNYEQYF.

The chain is built from TRBV6-6 and TRBJ1-5; D is ambiguous. V lost 3 bases to trimming and J lost 9 bases, with 15 bases between them. Per germline, CDR1 MNHNY and CDR2 SVGAGI (reference sequence). The CDR3 sequence is 14 residues long. The CDR3 sequence is CASSYSTEVMPQHF. The DNA for the CDR3 is TGTGCCAGCAGTTATTCGACCGAGGTAATGCCCCAGCATTTT.

Only a few counts were recorded for this clone. This chain links TRBV5-1 with TRBJ2-1, with 10 positions matching TRBD2. Looked up from germline, CDR1 is SGHRS and CDR2 is YFSETQ. The CDR3 sequence is 16 residues long. J lost 4 bases, V lost 4 bases, and 8 bases had no gene match. CDR3 DNA: TGCGCCAGCAGCAAGGAGGGACTAGCGAATTACAATGAGCAGTTCTTC. Its translation: CASSKEGLANYNEQFF.

This chain connects TRBV30 to TRBJ2-4; no definite D call. Deletions cut 0 bases from V and 0 bases from J, with 15 bases between. There are 17 residues in the CDR3. Germline CDR1 reads GTSNPN; CDR2 reads SVGIG (reference sequence). CDR3 loop: CAWSVNSAGLAKNIQYF. DNA of the CDR3: TGTGCCTGGAGTGTAAACTCGGCAGGATTAGCCAAAAACATTCAGTACTTC.

This clone was seen a single time. The gene calls are TRBV6-5 and TRBJ1-2; no reliable D call. The germline V and J ends were trimmed by 2 bases and 3 bases, with 7 bases remaining between them. CDR3 length: 13 amino acids. Germline CDR1 is MNHEY and CDR2 is SVGAGI. CDR3 sequence reads: CASSYGQDYGYTF. As DNA, the CDR3 is TGTGCCAGCAGTTACGGGCAGGACTATGGCTACACCTTC.

The chain uses TRBV5-8 and TRBJ1-5, with D perhaps TRBD1 (5 bases). This CDR3 is 15 amino acids long. Germline CDR1 SGHTS, CDR2 YDEGEE. Trimming removed 0 bases from V and 0 bases from J, with 7 bases in between. The CDR3 protein is CASSLGQISNQPQHF. CDR3 coding DNA: TGTGCCAGCAGCTTGGGACAGATTAGCAATCAGCCCCAGCATTTT.

The chain links TRBV2 to TRBJ1-1; TRBD1 aligns across 9 bases. Losses at the gene ends were 6 bases for V and 0 bases for J; bases not matched to a gene: 2. The germline CDR1 and CDR2 sequences are SNHLY and FYNNEI. The CDR3 runs to 14 residues. The CDR3 is CASRQGALNTEAFF. CDR3 DNA: TGTGCCAGCAGACAGGGGGCCCTGAACACTGAAGCTTTCTTT.

The chain couples TRBV5-5 to TRBJ1-1, with no clear D. Germline CDR1 reads SGHKS; CDR2 reads YYEKEE (reference sequence). The CDR3 length is 16 residues. V was trimmed by 0 bases and J by 0 bases, leaving 12 bases between them. The CDR3 region is CASSLVAGVMNTEAFF. The DNA of the CDR3 is TGTGCCAGCAGCTTGGTTGCAGGTGTAATGAACACTGAAGCTTTCTTT.

This chain joins TRBV5-4 and TRBJ2-7; 9 nucleotides align to TRBD2. The germline V gene encodes CDR1 SGHNT and CDR2 YYREEE (reference sequence). Trimming took 4 bases from V and 0 from J; bases not matched to a gene: 5. The CDR3 is 15 amino acids. The CDR3 region has the DNA TGTGCCAGCAGCGCCGGGACTAGCCACTCCTACGAGCAGTACTTC. It yields the protein CASSAGTSHSYEQYF.

The chain uses TRBV9 and TRBJ1-3, with 7 bases identical to TRBD1. The CDR3 has 14 amino acids. Germline-derived CDR1 and CDR2 are SGDLS and YYNGEE. V trimming: 4 bases; J trimming: 6 bases; junction bases outside the gene matches: 7. CDR3 sequence (DNA): TGTGCCAGCAGCCTGGGACAGAAAAAAAACACCATATATTTT. Its translation is CASSLGQKKNTIYF.

The chain is built from TRBV7-9 and TRBJ2-7; TRBD2 might be the D (5 bases). The CDR3 runs to 14 residues. Germline values: CDR1 SEHNR, CDR2 FQNEAQ (reference sequence). V gave up 8 bases and J gave up 2 bases, with 16 bases separating them. CDR3 residues: CASGRTLAPYEQYF. CDR3 bases: TGTGCCAGCGGACGCACGCTAGCTCCCTACGAGCAGTACTTC.

This clone showed up just a few times. The CDR3 sequence: CASSFRGRTPNEKLFF. The CDR3 DNA sequence: TGTGCCAGCAGTTTCAGGGGGCGGACACCTAATGAAAAACTGTTTTTT. This sequence joins TRBV27 and TRBJ1-4; 8 bases match TRBD1. In germline, CDR1 is MNHEY, CDR2 SMNVEV (reference sequence). The CDR3 extends over 16 amino acids. V dropped 3 bases and J dropped 3; count of bases not matched to a gene: 6.

J is TRBJ2-7 and V is TRBV11-2; 7 nucleotides match TRBD2. The CDR3 is 18 amino acids. Trimming cost V 5 bases and J 0 bases; bases outside gene matches: 16. Per germline, CDR1 SGHAT and CDR2 FQNNGV. CDR3 protein: CASSKLAGPEFSSYEQYF. The CDR3, as DNA: TGTGCCAGCAGCAAATTAGCGGGTCCTGAATTTAGCTCCTACGAGCAGTACTTC.

The J gene is TRBJ1-1, the V gene TRBV6-6, with D uncertain. V was clipped by 6 bases and J by 5 bases, with 10 bases between them. CDR1 and CDR2 (germline): MNHNY, SVGAGI (reference sequence). This CDR3 comprises 12 residues. The CDR3: CASSDRGTEAFF. Here the CDR3 DNA reads TGTGCCAGCAGCGATCGGGGTACTGAAGCTTTCTTT.

The chain links TRBV6-6 to TRBJ2-7; D remains unclear. The germline V gene encodes CDR1 MNHNY and CDR2 SVGAGI (reference sequence). Trimming left V 8 bases short and J 9 bases short, with 11 bases between. There are 10 residues in the CDR3. This CDR3 is CASQEVGQYF. The CDR3 DNA reads TGTGCCAGCCAAGAGGTAGGGCAGTACTTC.

The chain combines TRBV7-2 with TRBJ2-4; tentative D call: TRBD1 (5 bases). This CDR3 is 14 amino acids long. Germline-derived CDR1 and CDR2 are SGHTA and FQGNSA. V was trimmed by 2 bases and J by 8 bases, leaving 13 bases between them. The CDR3 bases are TGTGCCAGCAGCTTATACAAGGGGTTGGACATTCAGTACTTC. Translating gives CASSLYKGLDIQYF.

This clone was found once. This chain links TRBV5-1 with TRBJ2-1; D is unresolved. The CDR3 covers 13 residues. Germline CDR1 and CDR2: SGHRS and YFSETQ. Trimming removed 0 bases at V and 8 bases at J, with 9 bases between. This chain's CDR3 is CASSLAAVHEQFF. The CDR3 nucleotides read TGCGCCAGCAGCTTGGCGGCCGTGCATGAGCAGTTCTTC.

The genes are TRBV6-5 and TRBJ1-2; D uncertain. The CDR3 has 13 residues. The germline gives CDR1 MNHEY, CDR2 SVGAGI. The ends were cut back, 6 bases at V and 7 bases at J, with 15 bases in the middle. As DNA, the CDR3 is TGTGCCAGCAGCCCCTCGGGATGGAGTGGCTACACCTTC. It yields the protein CASSPSGWSGYTF.

This chain uses TRBV6-6 with TRBJ1-5; 12 bases map to TRBD1. The germline gives CDR1 MNHNY, CDR2 SVGAGI (reference sequence). The CDR3 covers 16 residues. The V and J ends lost 8 bases and 4 bases, in that order; junction bases with no gene match: 9. This chain's CDR3 is CASWEGQGAGNQPQHF. The DNA of the CDR3 is TGTGCCAGCTGGGAGGGACAGGGGGCAGGAAATCAGCCCCAGCATTTT.

V and J are TRBV15 and TRBJ2-1; the match to TRBD2 covers 7 bases. The CDR3 spans 15 residues. Germline CDR1 reads LNHNV; CDR2 reads YYDKDF (reference sequence). Trimming removed 3 bases from V and 2 bases from J; junction bases left unmatched: 4. CDR3 sequence: CATSRSREAYNEQFF. The DNA of the CDR3 is TGTGCCACCAGCAGGAGTCGGGAGGCCTACAATGAGCAGTTCTTC. Using reference TRBV15 and TRBJ2-1 for the parts outside the CDR3, the full variable domain is DAMVIQNPRYQVTQFGKPVTLSCSQTLNHNVMYWYQQKSSQAPKLLFHYYDKDFNNEADTPDNFQSRRPNTSFCFLDIRSPGLGDTAMYLCATSRSREAYNEQFFGPGTRLTVL.

V usage is TRBV7-9 and J usage is TRBJ2-1, with TRBD1 matching 8 bases. With V trimmed by 5 bases and J by 7 bases, 13 bases remained unmatched. The CDR3 has 16 residues. The germline V gene has CDR1 SEHNR and CDR2 FQNEAQ (reference sequence). The chain's CDR3 is CASSPGQGGVWNEQFF. The CDR3 DNA reads TGTGCCAGCAGCCCTGGACAGGGTGGCGTGTGGAATGAGCAGTTCTTC.